The 11 T cell receptor beta chains listed next were all sequenced from one sample in a study of T cell repertoires in cytomegalovirus infection. TCRdb itself ran the reads through MiXCR, one entry per CDR3 protein. Of some 350,000 distinct CDR3 sequences listed, around 18% are singletons. Sequencing used PBMCs. All receptors come from a human donor in good health (CMV status not recorded). Some clones in this sample may be carry-over from other donors' samples.

This clonotype was seen at least ten times. This chain links TRBV7-8 with TRBJ1-4, with D hard to call. The V and J ends lost 1 base and 8 bases respectively, with 11 bases between them. This CDR3 is built from 14 residues. Looked up from germline, CDR1 is SGHVS and CDR2 is FQNEAQ. The CDR3 loop is CASSLETQLEKLFF. The CDR3 DNA reads as TGTGCCAGCAGCTTAGAGACGCAATTAGAAAAACTGTTTTTT.

About this clonotype: A read error is possible here, since a much larger clone lies one base away. The gene calls are TRBV7-6 and TRBJ2-7; the D gene is possibly TRBD1 (6 bases). Per germline, CDR1 SGHVS and CDR2 FNYEAQ. The length of the CDR3 is 16 residues. The CDR3 spells CTSSLQGQLDPYEQYF. CDR3 in DNA: TGTACCAGCAGCTTACAAGGACAGCTGGACCCCTACGAGCAGTACTTC.

This clonotype was counted many times. The chain combines TRBV6-1 with TRBJ2-5; a possible D gene is TRBD2 (5 bases). The CDR3 spans 14 residues. Germline CDR1 MNHNS, CDR2 SASEGT. V lost 7 bases and J 4 bases, leaving 16 bases between the germline ends. The CDR3 spells CASIQLGNPETQYF. For the CDR3, the DNA is TGTGCCAGCATCCAACTAGGGAACCCAGAGACCCAGTACTTC.

The V and J genes are TRBV10-3 and TRBJ2-3; the match to TRBD1 covers 10 bases. V lost 5 bases to trimming and J lost 9 bases; unmatched junction nucleotides: 14. This CDR3 contains 16 residues. CDR1 and CDR2 from the germline V gene are ENHRY and SYGVKD. The CDR3 protein is CAISRSRDRGSETQYF. CDR3 sequence (DNA): TGTGCCATCAGTAGGAGCCGGGACAGGGGATCGGAAACGCAGTATTTT.

This clonotype was counted between two and nine times. The chain joins TRBV6-6 to TRBJ2-7; D ambiguous. Trimming took off 6 bases at V and 2 bases at J, with 17 bases between the two ends. This CDR3 is built from 15 residues. The V gene's germline CDR1 is MNHNY and CDR2 SVGAGI (reference sequence). CDR3 nucleotide sequence: TGTGCCAGCAGCCGTCCGAGCTTGGGTACCTACGAGCAGTACTTC. Its translation is CASSRPSLGTYEQYF.

The V gene is TRBV15, the J gene TRBJ2-2; D unclear. V shed 0 bases and J shed 5 bases, with 10 bases lying between them. Germline CDR1 is LNHNV and CDR2 is YYDKDF (reference sequence). The CDR3 runs to 15 residues. Here the CDR3 reads CATSRDPPRTGELFF. The CDR3 bases are TGTGCCACCAGCAGAGATCCCCCCAGGACCGGGGAGCTGTTTTTT.

This clonotype was detected many times. The V gene is TRBV11-2, the J gene TRBJ2-7; TRBD2 is a possible D gene (6 bases). The germline V and J ends were trimmed by 5 bases and 5 bases, with 13 bases remaining between them. This CDR3 region has 13 residues. The germline CDR1 and CDR2 sequences are SGHAT and FQNNGV. In nucleotides, the CDR3 is TGTGCCAGCAGCGGGGGTGGCGGGGACGAGCAGTACTTC. As protein: CASSGGGGDEQYF.

This clonotype was seen only a few times. The chain has TRBV6-5 and TRBJ1-4; no definite D call. CDR3 length: 15 amino acids. V lost 5 bases, J lost 7 bases, and 17 bases lay in between. Germline V gene lookup returns CDR1 MNHEY and CDR2 SVGAGI. CDR3 residues: CASSIGPAGGEKLFF. DNA for the CDR3: TGTGCCAGCAGTATCGGGCCTGCCGGAGGTGAAAAACTGTTTTTT.

This clonotype was seen at least ten times. This chain links TRBV11-1 with TRBJ2-1, with TRBD1 matching over 11 bases. The V gene end was trimmed by 5 bases and the J gene end by 9 bases; junction bases not matched to a gene: 12. The CDR3 totals 16 residues. Germline assignment: CDR1 SGHAT and CDR2 FQDESV (reference sequence). CDR3: CASSRPPGQGEGEQFF. DNA of the CDR3: TGTGCCAGCAGCCGCCCACCGGGACAGGGGGAGGGTGAGCAGTTCTTC.

This clonotype was counted between two and nine times. This rearrangement joins TRBV5-1 to TRBJ1-1; D remains unclear. The V gene's germline CDR1 is SGHRS and CDR2 YFSETQ. The V end was cut by 4 bases, the J end by 14 bases, with 24 bases between. The CDR3 spans 14 residues. The CDR3 is CASSTSDGPFPLFF. The CDR3 nucleotides read TGCGCCAGCAGCACCTCTGACGGCCCTTTTCCACTGTTCTTT. The entire variable domain, with the rest obtained from reference TRBV5-1 and TRBJ1-1, is as follows: KAGVTQTPRYLIKTRGQQVTLSCSPISGHRSVSWYQQTPGQGLQFLFEYFSETQRNKGNFPGRFSGRQFSNSRSEMNVSTLELGDSALYLCASSTSDGPFPLFFGQGTRLTVV.

This clonotype was seen at least ten times. V gene TRBV7-2 combines with J gene TRBJ2-1; 10 nucleotides line up with TRBD2. CDR1 and CDR2 (germline): SGHTA, FQGNSA. V was clipped by 4 bases and J by 8 bases; unmatched bases: 8. This CDR3 contains 15 residues. CDR3 loop: CASSSFSGRRYEQFF. The CDR3 DNA reads TGTGCCAGCAGCTCCTTTAGCGGGAGGAGATATGAGCAGTTCTTC.